This entry concerns a single TCR beta chain. Profiled with immunoSEQ multiplex PCR; TCRdb holds only in-frame clones, not every one. The profile shows fewer than 95,000 clones, around 84% of them singletons. This entry is derived from a study of OX40 agonist ivuxolimab in advanced cancers. The sample was CD4+ or CD8+ T cells sorted from blood, taken in a trial of the OX40 agonist ivuxolimab. The source of this sequence is an adult with an advanced solid tumor such as melanoma, head and neck, liver or kidney cancer.

Written as DNA, the CDR3 is TGTGCCAGCAGCGTGTCATGGGGCACAGATACGCAGTATTTT. It is translated as CASSVSWGTDTQYF. The rearrangement joins TRBV9 to TRBJ2-3; D is unclear. Trimming took 2 bases from V and 1 from J, leaving 8 bases between them. CDR1 is SGDLS and CDR2 is YYNGEE in the germline V gene. The CDR3 has 14 amino acids. The full variable domain, completed using reference TRBV9 and TRBJ2-3, is DSGVTQTPKHLITATGQRVTLRCSPRSGDLSVYWYQQSLDQGLQFLIQYYNGEERAKGNILERFSAQQFPDLHSELNLSSLELGDSALYFCASSVSWGTDTQYFGPGTRLTVL.